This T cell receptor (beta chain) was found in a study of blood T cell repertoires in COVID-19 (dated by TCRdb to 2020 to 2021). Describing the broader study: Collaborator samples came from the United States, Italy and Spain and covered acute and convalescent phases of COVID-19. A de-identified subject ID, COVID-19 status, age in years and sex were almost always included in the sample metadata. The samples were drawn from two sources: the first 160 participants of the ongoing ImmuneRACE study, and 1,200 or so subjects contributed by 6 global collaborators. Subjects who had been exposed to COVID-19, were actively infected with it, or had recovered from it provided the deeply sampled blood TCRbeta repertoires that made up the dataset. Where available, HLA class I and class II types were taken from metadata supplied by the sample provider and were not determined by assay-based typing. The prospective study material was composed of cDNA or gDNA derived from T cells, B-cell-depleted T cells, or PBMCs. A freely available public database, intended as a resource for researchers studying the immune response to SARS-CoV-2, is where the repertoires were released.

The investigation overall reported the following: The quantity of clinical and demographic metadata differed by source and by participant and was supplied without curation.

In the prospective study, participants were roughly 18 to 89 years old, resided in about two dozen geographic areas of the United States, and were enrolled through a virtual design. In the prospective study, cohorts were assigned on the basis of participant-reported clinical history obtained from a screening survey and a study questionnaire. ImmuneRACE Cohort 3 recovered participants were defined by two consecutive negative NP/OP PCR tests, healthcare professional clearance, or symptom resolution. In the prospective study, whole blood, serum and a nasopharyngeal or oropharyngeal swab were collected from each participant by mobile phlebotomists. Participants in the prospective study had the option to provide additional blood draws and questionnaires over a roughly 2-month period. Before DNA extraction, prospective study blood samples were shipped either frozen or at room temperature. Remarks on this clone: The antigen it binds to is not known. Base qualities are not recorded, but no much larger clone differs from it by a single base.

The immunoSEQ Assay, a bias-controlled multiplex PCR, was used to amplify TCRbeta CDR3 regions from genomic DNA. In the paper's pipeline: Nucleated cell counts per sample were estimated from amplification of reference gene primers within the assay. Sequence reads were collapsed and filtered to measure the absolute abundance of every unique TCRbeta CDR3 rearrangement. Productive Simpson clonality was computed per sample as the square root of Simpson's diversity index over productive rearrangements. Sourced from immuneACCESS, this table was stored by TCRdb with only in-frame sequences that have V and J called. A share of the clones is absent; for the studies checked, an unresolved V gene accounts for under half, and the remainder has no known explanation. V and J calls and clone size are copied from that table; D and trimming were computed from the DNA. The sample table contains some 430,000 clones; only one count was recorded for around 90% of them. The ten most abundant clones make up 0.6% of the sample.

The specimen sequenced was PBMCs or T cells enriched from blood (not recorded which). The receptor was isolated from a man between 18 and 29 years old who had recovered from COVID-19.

Here is the DNA: TGTGCCAGCAGTCGAACCGGGGAAACCGGTGGCTACACCTTC. It specifies CASSRTGETGGYTF. The chain is encoded by TRBV2 joined to TRBJ1-2; no D segment can be confidently identified. The CDR3 runs 14 amino acids, cysteine and phenylalanine included. Just CDR3 DNA is preserved here, 42 bases in frame from base 1. Deletion took 5 bases off V and 7 bases off J, with a span of 17 bases between the germline ends. The germline V gene supplies CDR1 SNHLY and CDR2 FYNNEI.